These 12 T cell receptor beta chains originate from one sample sequenced in a study of T cells in Graves' hyperthyroidism and ophthalmopathy. Authors of the study amplified TCR beta CDR3 regions from RNA transcripts. When the TCR CDR3 underwent first-round RT-PCR, the HTBI primer set was used. From the multiplex PCR reads, TCRdb called clonotypes with MiXCR, one entry per CDR3 protein. The sample includes approximately 400,000 distinct CDR3 sequences, around a sixth of them seen just once. Sequencing used blood. All receptors come from a woman younger than 35 with Graves' hyperthyroidism.

In this sample, this clonotype turned up many times. This sequence joins TRBV24-1 and TRBJ2-1, with a possible D match to TRBD1 (6 bases). The CDR3 sequence is 14 residues long. Trimming took 0 bases from V and 7 from J, leaving 9 bases between them. Germline CDR1 and CDR2: KGHDR and SFDVKD. In DNA, the CDR3 is TGTGCCACCAGTGATTTGCAAAGGGGGAATGAGCAGTTCTTC. Residues: CATSDLQRGNEQFF.

This clonotype was observed many times. V and J are TRBV12-3 or TRBV12-4 and TRBJ2-2, with D possibly TRBD1 on 6 matching bases. Deletions cut 5 bases from V and 2 bases from J, with 15 bases between. This CDR3 is built from 16 residues. In DNA, the CDR3 is TGTGCCAGCAGTGCCGCAGGGGACCTTAACACCGGGGAGCTGTTTTTT. Translation gives CASSAAGDLNTGELFF.

This clonotype was seen ten or more times. The genes are TRBV6-1 and TRBJ2-7; D gene ambiguous. V shed 6 bases and J shed 3 bases, with 6 bases lying between them. This CDR3 spans 11 amino acids. The germline V gene has CDR1 MNHNS and CDR2 SASEGT. The CDR3 loop reads CASRKNYEQYF. The CDR3 region has the DNA TGTGCCAGCAGGAAGAACTACGAGCAGTACTTC.

The chain combines TRBV4-2 with TRBJ2-3, with 8 bases identical to TRBD2. Trimming cost V 2 bases and J 4 bases; bases outside gene matches: 5. The CDR3 is 15 amino acids. Looked up from germline, CDR1 is LGHNA and CDR2 is YNFKEQ. As DNA, the CDR3 is TGTGCCAGCAGCCAATCCGGGGGGGCGGCAGATACGCAGTATTTT. This sequence encodes CASSQSGGAADTQYF.

This clonotype was seen repeatedly, ten times or more. V and J are TRBV2 and TRBJ1-5; weak D call: TRBD1 (5 bases). V lost 6 bases and J lost 0, with 9 bases in between. From germline, CDR1 is SNHLY and CDR2 FYNNEI. CDR3 size: 14 residues. The CDR3, as DNA: TGTGCCAGCAGGCACAGGTATAGCAATCAGCCCCAGCATTTT. Protein sequence: CASRHRYSNQPQHF.

The chain is built from TRBV30 and TRBJ2-7, with 14 bases that match TRBD2. The germline CDR1 and CDR2 sequences are GTSNPN and SVGIG (reference sequence). The CDR3 has 17 residues. J gave up 4 bases and V 2 bases, and 10 bases lay outside the gene matches. DNA for the CDR3: TGTGCCTGGAGTCCCAGGAGGACTAGCGGGAGGCCGTACGAGCAGTACTTC. This codes for CAWSPRRTSGRPYEQYF.

The rearrangement joins TRBV28 to TRBJ2-2, with D uncertain. Germline V gene data show CDR1 as MDHEN and CDR2 as SYDVKM. The germline V and J ends were trimmed by 0 bases and 7 bases, with 3 bases remaining between them. This CDR3 spans 12 amino acids. Written as DNA, the CDR3 is TGTGCCAGCAGTTTATGGGGCGGGGAGCTGTTTTTT. Amino acid sequence: CASSLWGGELFF.

The chain couples TRBV15 to TRBJ1-3, with unresolved D. The germline CDR1 and CDR2 sequences are LNHNV and YYDKDF (reference sequence). This CDR3 spans 12 amino acids. Trimming stripped 3 bases from V and 4 bases from J, with 4 bases between. The CDR3 coding sequence is TGTGCCACCAGCAGTTACGGAAACACCATATATTTT. Its protein is CATSSYGNTIYF.

This clonotype occurred many times. The V gene is TRBV11-2, the J gene TRBJ2-2; unclear D gene. This CDR3 contains 14 residues. Looked up from germline, CDR1 is SGHAT and CDR2 is FQNNGV. V dropped 4 bases and J dropped 5 bases, with 11 bases sitting between them. The CDR3 coding sequence is TGTGCCAGCAGCTCAATAGGGTGGACCGGGGAGCTGTTTTTT. This codes for CASSSIGWTGELFF.

This clonotype was observed at least ten times. The chain joins TRBV10-3 to TRBJ2-7; 10 bases fit TRBD1. The germline CDR1 and CDR2 sequences are ENHRY and SYGVKD. This CDR3 region has 14 residues. The ends lost 4 bases at V and 5 bases at J; junction bases unmatched: 5. Here the CDR3 DNA reads TGTGCCATCAGTGGGGGGACAGGGGCCCACGAGCAGTACTTC. This encodes CAISGGTGAHEQYF.

In this sample, this clonotype turned up a few times. The chain combines TRBV5-1 with TRBJ2-2; 8 bases are shared with TRBD1. J was trimmed by 4 bases and V by 0 bases; bases with no gene match: 5. The CDR3 consists of 16 residues. Per the germline V gene, CDR1 is SGHRS and CDR2 is YFSETQ. This CDR3 reads CASSLGTGTFTGELFF. CDR3 DNA: TGCGCCAGCAGCTTGGGGACAGGGACCTTCACCGGGGAGCTGTTTTTT.

This clonotype was counted at least ten times. This rearrangement joins TRBV7-8 to TRBJ1-1; 7 bases align to TRBD1. The trim removed 1 base at V and 0 bases at J, leaving 8 bases unmatched. Germline CDR1 SGHVS, CDR2 FQNEAQ. There are 17 residues in the CDR3. CDR3 in amino acids: CASSLGGDRAMNTEAFF. CDR3 nucleotide sequence: TGTGCCAGCAGCTTAGGGGGGGACAGAGCCATGAACACTGAAGCTTTCTTT.